Below, one T cell receptor (beta chain) is given with its context. V dropped 7 bases and J dropped 0 bases, with 13 bases sitting between them. The V gene's germline CDR1 is LNHDA and CDR2 SQIVND (reference sequence). The CDR3 has 16 residues. The source of the sample is a study of T cell changes during pregnancy in multiple sclerosis. Sequencing was performed with immunoSEQ multiplex PCR; in TCRdb, only in-frame clones are kept and a portion is missing. Among more than 80,000 clones listed, about 95% were seen once. The chain couples TRBV19 to TRBJ2-6, with D possibly being TRBD2 (6 bases). This specimen consisted of peripheral blood, obtained in the second trimester of pregnancy. This TCR derives from a female donor with multiple sclerosis, enrolled in a pregnancy study. The CDR3 DNA reads TGTGCCAGTATCCATTGGGGGGACTCTGGGGCCAACGTCCTGACTTTC. Translating gives CASIHWGDSGANVLTF.